What follows describes a single T cell receptor (beta chain). The sample is drawn from a study of T cell changes during pregnancy in multiple sclerosis. Germline assignment: CDR1 LNHDA and CDR2 SQIVND (reference sequence). This CDR3 region has 14 residues. V dropped 11 bases and J dropped 9; count of bases not matched to a gene: 16. Clones were sequenced by immunoSEQ multiplex PCR, and TCRdb holds only the in-frame ones, with some missing. The sample holds some 110,000 clones, around nine tenths seen once. This TCR was sampled from a female donor with multiple sclerosis, enrolled in a pregnancy study. J is TRBJ1-5 and V is TRBV19, with TRBD1 matching 7 bases. The sample here was peripheral blood, taken in the third trimester of pregnancy. The CDR3 loop is CASERRTGGSPQHF. In nucleotides, the CDR3 is TGTGCCTCCGAGAGGCGGACAGGTGGGTCGCCCCAGCATTTT.